Shown below are 25 T cell receptor beta chains from a single sample sequenced in a study of PD-1 blockade in classical Hodgkin lymphoma. TCRdb's table, derived via immunoSEQ multiplex PCR, lists solely in-frame clones and lacks some. This table holds nearly 55,000 clones, approximately 81% found once. No patient escaped relapse after autologous stem cell transplantation, and brentuximab vedotin exposure varied. The starting material was peripheral blood mononuclear cells (PBMCs), obtained at baseline. Every receptor here comes from a human donor with classical Hodgkin lymphoma.

The chain recombines TRBV7-3 with TRBJ2-2; D ambiguous. The CDR3 has 12 amino acids. The V gene's germline CDR1 is SGHTA and CDR2 FQGTGA. The V end was cut by 1 base, the J end by 7 bases, with 4 bases between. CDR3 sequence: CASSLMGGELFF. CDR3 sequence (DNA): TGTGCCAGCAGCTTAATGGGCGGGGAGCTGTTTTTT.

The genes are TRBV20-1 and TRBJ2-7; TRBD1 is a possible D gene (6 bases). Germline CDR1 and CDR2: DFQATT and SNEGSKA (reference sequence). Trimming took off 3 bases at V and 3 bases at J, with 6 bases between the two ends. CDR3 size: 11 residues. The DNA for the CDR3 is TGCAGTGCTAGGGACAGCTACGAGCAGTACTTC. Protein sequence: CSARDSYEQYF.

The V and J genes are TRBV5-1 and TRBJ1-2; TRBD1 agrees at 8 bases. Germline V CDR1 and CDR2: SGHRS, YFSETQ. The trim removed 0 bases at V and 8 bases at J, leaving 0 bases unmatched. The CDR3 covers 12 residues. As DNA, the CDR3 is TGCGCCAGCAGCTTGGCAGGGGGCGGCTACACCTTC. Protein: CASSLAGGGYTF.

The chain joins TRBV5-1 to TRBJ2-1; 11 nucleotides agree with TRBD2. After removal of 8 bases from V and 0 bases from J, the junction contained 7 bases not matched to a gene. CDR3 length: 16 amino acids. The germline gives CDR1 SGHRS, CDR2 YFSETQ. The CDR3 DNA reads as TGCGCCAGTCTAGCGGGGGGCATCTTCTCCTACAATGAGCAGTTCTTC. This encodes CASLAGGIFSYNEQFF.

The CDR3 is CASSQDRDRNTGELFF. In nucleotides, the CDR3 is TGCGCCAGCAGCCAAGATAGGGACCGAAACACCGGGGAGCTGTTTTTT. The chain couples TRBV4-3 to TRBJ2-2; the D call may be TRBD1 or TRBD2 (5 bases each). This CDR3 contains 16 residues. V shed 0 bases and J shed 2 bases, with 10 bases lying between them. Germline V gives CDR1 LGHNA, CDR2 YSLEER.

The rearrangement joins TRBV4-3 to TRBJ1-2; D gene ambiguous. Germline CDR1 is LGHNA and CDR2 is YSLEER. V dropped 1 base and J dropped 4 bases, with 10 bases sitting between them. The length of the CDR3 is 14 residues. The CDR3 DNA sequence: TGCGCCAGCAGCCAAGGGGGTACTGTCTATGGCTACACCTTC. Amino acids: CASSQGGTVYGYTF.

The chain couples TRBV5-1 to TRBJ2-7; the match to TRBD2 covers 14 bases. Trimming at V came to 3 bases and at J to 7 bases, leaving 9 bases not matched to a gene. The CDR3 consists of 16 residues. The germline V gene has CDR1 SGHRS and CDR2 YFSETQ. The DNA for the CDR3 is TGCGCCAGCAGCTCTGGGACTAGCGGGAGTAAGGGTGAGCAGTACGTC. It codes for CASSSGTSGSKGEQYV.

This chain's CDR3 is CASSYSRTSGQNEQFF. The CDR3 DNA sequence: TGTGCCAGCAGTTACTCCAGGACTAGCGGCCAGAATGAGCAGTTCTTC. V is TRBV6-5 and J is TRBJ2-1; 10 nucleotides agree with TRBD2. Germline V gene sequence: CDR1 MNHEY, CDR2 SVGAGI. Trimming took 0 bases from V and 7 from J; bases not matched to a gene: 6. The CDR3 sequence is 16 residues long.

CDR3 coding DNA: TGTGCCAGCAGTTTCCCGGGACTAGCGCTCTTCGGCGAGCAGTACTTC. Encoded protein: CASSFPGLALFGEQYF. The rearrangement links TRBV11-2 to TRBJ2-7, with TRBD2 matching over 10 bases. Per germline, CDR1 SGHAT and CDR2 FQNNGV. Germline trimming cut 6 bases from V and 6 bases from J; bases unmatched to any gene: 14. CDR3 size: 16 residues.

V and J are TRBV28 and TRBJ2-3; D is perhaps TRBD2 (6 bases). V dropped 9 bases and J dropped 4 bases, with 8 bases sitting between them. This CDR3 contains 11 residues. Germline V gene lookup returns CDR1 MDHEN and CDR2 SYDVKM. The CDR3 DNA reads TGTGCCAGTAGCGGTGCAGATACGCAGTATTTT. Translated, it gives CASSGADTQYF.

In this sample, this clone turned up a few times. The rearrangement links TRBV4-3 to TRBJ2-2, with a possible D match to TRBD2 (6 bases). The CDR3 is made up of 14 amino acids. V gave up 0 bases and J gave up 6 bases, with 8 bases separating them. Germline CDR1 reads LGHNA; CDR2 reads YSLEER. The CDR3 region is CASSQDWGAGELFF. The CDR3 DNA follows: TGCGCCAGCAGCCAAGATTGGGGGGCCGGGGAGCTGTTTTTT.

In its sample, this clone was seen once. This chain links TRBV6-5 with TRBJ2-1; 11 nucleotides match TRBD1. This CDR3 is 15 amino acids long. The V gene end was trimmed by 6 bases and the J gene end by 7 bases; junction bases not matched to a gene: 8. The germline V gene has CDR1 MNHEY and CDR2 SVGAGI. The CDR3: CASRSGQGAVNEQFF. The CDR3 DNA reads TGTGCCAGCAGGTCAGGACAGGGGGCGGTAAATGAGCAGTTCTTC.

The V call is TRBV7-2, the J call TRBJ2-3; 10 positions agree with TRBD2. J lost 4 bases, V lost 2 bases, and 6 bases had no gene match. This CDR3 spans 16 amino acids. Germline CDR1 is SGHTA and CDR2 is FQGNSA. The CDR3 DNA is TGTGCCAGCAGCTTATCCAGCGGGAGGGGGGCAGATACGCAGTATTTT. Protein: CASSLSSGRGADTQYF.

This sequence joins TRBV4-1 and TRBJ1-5; D is ambiguous. The CDR3 runs 14 residues. V was trimmed by 0 bases and J by 6 bases, leaving 9 bases between them. Looked up from germline, CDR1 is MGHRA and CDR2 is YSYEKL. The CDR3 sequence is CASSQDTYGQPQHF. The DNA of the CDR3 is TGCGCCAGCAGCCAAGATACGTACGGTCAGCCCCAGCATTTT.

The V call is TRBV5-1, the J call TRBJ2-1, with 8 bases aligning to TRBD2. With V trimmed by 0 bases and J by 9 bases, 14 bases remained unmatched. This CDR3 has 17 amino acids. The germline V gene encodes CDR1 SGHRS and CDR2 YFSETQ. This CDR3 is CASSLGGVNSGIGEQFF. The CDR3 nucleotides are TGCGCCAGCAGCTTGGGGGGAGTGAATAGCGGGATCGGTGAGCAGTTCTTC. Full variable domain (outside the CDR3, taken from reference TRBV5-1 and TRBJ2-1): KAGVTQTPRYLIKTRGQQVTLSCSPISGHRSVSWYQQTPGQGLQFLFEYFSETQRNKGNFPGRFSGRQFSNSRSEMNVSTLELGDSALYLCASSLGGVNSGIGEQFFGPGTRLTVL.

The chain combines TRBV19 with TRBJ1-1, with D hard to call. Trimming removed 3 bases from V and 2 bases from J, with 7 bases in between. The CDR3 spans 13 residues. Germline V gene data show CDR1 as LNHDA and CDR2 as SQIVND (reference sequence). CDR3 DNA: TGTGCCAGTAGTATTTACGACAACACTGAAGCTTTCTTT. It is translated as CASSIYDNTEAFF.

V gene TRBV19 combines with J gene TRBJ2-7; 14 nucleotides match TRBD2. With 8 bases clipped from V and 5 bases from J, the junction kept 5 bases outside the gene matches. Looked up from germline, CDR1 is LNHDA and CDR2 is SQIVND (reference sequence). The CDR3 consists of 14 residues. CDR3 in DNA: TGTGCCAGTGGGACTAGCGGGAGAGGAAACGAGCAGTACTTC. It yields the protein CASGTSGRGNEQYF. Full variable domain (remainder filled in from reference TRBV19 and TRBJ2-7): DGGITQSPKYLFRKEGQNVTLSCEQNLNHDAMYWYRQDPGQGLRLIYYSQIVNDFQKGDIAEGYSVSREKKESFPLTVTSAQKNPTAFYLCASGTSGRGNEQYFGPGTRLTVT.

The chain recombines TRBV10-3 with TRBJ2-7; maybe TRBD2 (6 bases). The CDR3 runs to 14 residues. The V gene lost 3 bases and the J gene lost 0 bases, with 9 bases spanning the gap. Germline V CDR1 and CDR2: ENHRY, SYGVKD. The CDR3 DNA follows: TGTGCCATCAGTGATCCGGGAGTCTCCTACGAGCAGTACTTC. Protein: CAISDPGVSYEQYF.

The chain has TRBV30 and TRBJ1-3, with unresolved D. CDR1 and CDR2 (germline): GTSNPN, SVGIG (reference sequence). The CDR3 length is 12 residues. With 4 bases removed from V and 1 base from J, the gap between germline ends came to 5 bases. The DNA for the CDR3 is TGTGCCTGGATGGGTTCTGGAAACACCATATATTTT. Residues: CAWMGSGNTIYF.

The rearrangement links TRBV4-2 to TRBJ2-1; D is perhaps TRBD2 (7 bases). The germline V and J ends were trimmed by 0 bases and 4 bases, with 13 bases remaining between them. CDR3 length equals 16 residues. Germline CDR1 reads LGHNA; CDR2 reads YNFKEQ. This chain's CDR3 is CASSQDKGGAYNEQFF. CDR3 bases: TGTGCCAGCAGCCAAGATAAGGGGGGGGCATACAATGAGCAGTTCTTC.

This chain uses TRBV5-4 with TRBJ2-3; TRBD2 agrees at 8 bases. CDR3 length: 15 residues. Trimming at V came to 4 bases and at J to 4 bases, leaving 8 bases not matched to a gene. The germline CDR1 and CDR2 sequences are SGHNT and YYREEE (reference sequence). The CDR3 sequence: CASSHRAGAADTQYF. The CDR3 DNA follows: TGTGCCAGCAGCCACCGAGCGGGAGCGGCAGATACGCAGTATTTT.

This rearrangement joins TRBV7-9 to TRBJ2-5; no clear D. This CDR3 spans 15 amino acids. The germline V gene has CDR1 SEHNR and CDR2 FQNEAQ (reference sequence). V was shortened by 5 bases and J by 3 bases, with 16 bases between the two germline ends. The DNA of the CDR3 is TGTGCCAGCAGCCAAATGCAGCTCGGAGAAGAGACCCAGTACTTC. It specifies CASSQMQLGEETQYF.

The V gene is TRBV10-3, the J gene TRBJ1-1; D ambiguous. Germline assignment: CDR1 ENHRY and CDR2 SYGVKD. The CDR3 is 14 amino acids. V was trimmed by 2 bases and J by 1 base, leaving 8 bases between them. CDR3 DNA: TGTGCCATCAGTGAGGCGACGGCGAACACTGAAGCTTTCTTT. Translating gives CAISEATANTEAFF.

The J gene is TRBJ1-5, the V gene TRBV6-6; D is ambiguous. V was trimmed by 0 bases and J by 3 bases, leaving 6 bases between them. Looked up from germline, CDR1 is MNHNY and CDR2 is SVGAGI (reference sequence). CDR3 length: 14 residues. CDR3 in DNA: TGTGCCAGCAGTTACTCAGGGTCCAATCAGCCCCAGCATTTT. This translates into CASSYSGSNQPQHF.

The chain employs TRBV5-1 and TRBJ1-1, with 9 bases identical to TRBD1. Germline values: CDR1 SGHRS, CDR2 YFSETQ. There are 15 residues in the CDR3. After removal of 7 bases from V and 6 bases from J, the junction contained 13 bases not matched to a gene. The chain's CDR3 is CASADGTGPPAEAFF. The CDR3 coding sequence is TGCGCCAGCGCAGACGGGACAGGGCCCCCCGCTGAAGCTTTCTTT.